This note documents a single TCR beta chain sequence. No antigen is known for it. Using immunoSEQ multiplex PCR, the repertoire was profiled, and TCRdb retains in-frame clones only, with some absent. Here the sample spans roughly 86,000 clones, around 96% being singletons. Surgeons resected thymus tissue during corrective heart surgery. Congenital heart defects were the reason for the corrective surgery that the donors, healthy Finnish infants, were having. The record originates from a study of human thymus T cells. Overall study results and limits: Related work showed strongly overlapping thymic repertoires across unrelated individuals.

The CDR3 has 15 amino acids. CDR1 SGHRS and CDR2 YFSETQ come from the germline V gene. Trimming removed 0 bases at V and 5 bases at J, with 11 bases between. The chain combines TRBV5-1 with TRBJ1-4, with D uncertain. Specimen: thymus tissue. This clonotype originated in a boy under two years old with a congenital heart defect but otherwise immunologically healthy. The CDR3 loop is CASSLGRKKNEKLFF. The CDR3 DNA reads as TGCGCCAGCAGCTTGGGACGGAAAAAGAATGAAAAACTGTTTTTT. Together with reference TRBV5-1 and TRBJ1-4, the CDR3 gives the full variable domain: KAGVTQTPRYLIKTRGQQVTLSCSPISGHRSVSWYQQTPGQGLQFLFEYFSETQRNKGNFPGRFSGRQFSNSRSEMNVSTLELGDSALYLCASSLGRKKNEKLFFGSGTQLSVL.